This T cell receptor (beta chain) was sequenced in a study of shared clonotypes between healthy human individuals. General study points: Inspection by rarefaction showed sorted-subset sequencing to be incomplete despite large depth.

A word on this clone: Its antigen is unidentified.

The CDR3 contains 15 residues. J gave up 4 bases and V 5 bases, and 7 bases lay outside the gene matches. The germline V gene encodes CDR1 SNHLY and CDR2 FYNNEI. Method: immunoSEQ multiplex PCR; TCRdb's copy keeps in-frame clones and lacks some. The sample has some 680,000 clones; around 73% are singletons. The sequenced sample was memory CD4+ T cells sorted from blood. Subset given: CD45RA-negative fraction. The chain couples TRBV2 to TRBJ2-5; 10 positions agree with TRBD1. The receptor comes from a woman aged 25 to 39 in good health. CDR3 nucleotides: TGTGCCAGCAGTTCGGGACAGGGGAGGTCAGAGACCCAGTACTTC. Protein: CASSSGQGRSETQYF.